Below, 18 T cell receptor beta chains from the same sample are listed, as sequenced in a study of cytomegalovirus exposure and HLA in healthy donors. Researchers ran the PCR with 60 Vbeta and 13 Jbeta primers. TCRdb's copy holds only in-frame clones and misses some; the assay was immunoSEQ multiplex PCR. The profile shows approximately 77,000 clones, roughly 70% of them singletons. Sequencing used PBMCs. The receptors derive from a man in his 60s in good health and CMV-seropositive.

This chain joins TRBV4-1 and TRBJ1-5; unclear D gene. This CDR3 comprises 14 residues. CDR1 and CDR2 from the germline V gene are MGHRA and YSYEKL. With 5 bases removed from V and 3 bases from J, the gap between germline ends came to 11 bases. The CDR3 region is CASSSQTSNQPQHF. As DNA, the CDR3 is TGCGCCAGCAGCTCCCAGACTTCCAATCAGCCCCAGCATTTT.

The chain recombines TRBV19 with TRBJ1-1; D possibly corresponds to TRBD1 (5 bases). The CDR3 totals 13 residues. The germline V gene has CDR1 LNHDA and CDR2 SQIVND (reference sequence). V dropped 11 bases and J dropped 1 base, with 14 bases sitting between them. The CDR3 here is CAARAGENTEAFF. The CDR3 DNA follows: TGTGCCGCAAGGGCGGGGGAGAACACTGAAGCTTTCTTT.

The CDR3 coding sequence is TGTGCCAGCAGCTTAACAGGGGTCTTTTACGAGCAGTACTTC. Translation: CASSLTGVFYEQYF. The V call is TRBV5-4, the J call TRBJ2-7; TRBD1 aligns across 7 bases. V lost 2 bases to trimming and J lost 4 bases; unmatched junction nucleotides: 6. This CDR3 is 14 amino acids long. Germline V gives CDR1 SGHNT, CDR2 YYREEE (reference sequence).

The chain combines TRBV5-1 with TRBJ2-1, with 7 nucleotides matching TRBD2. V dropped 8 bases and J dropped 9; count of bases not matched to a gene: 14. This CDR3 comprises 14 residues. CDR1 and CDR2 (germline): SGHRS, YFSETQ. DNA of the CDR3: TGCGCCAGTACTTGGACTAGTAGAATTGGTGAGCAGTTCTTC. Translation gives CASTWTSRIGEQFF.

J is TRBJ2-7 and V is TRBV5-1, with 8 bases identical to TRBD2. The CDR3 runs 14 residues. Germline assignment: CDR1 SGHRS and CDR2 YFSETQ. With 3 bases clipped from V and 1 base from J, the junction kept 3 bases outside the gene matches. The CDR3 loop reads CASSYTSGSYEQYF. In DNA form, the CDR3 reads TGCGCCAGCAGCTATACTAGCGGTTCCTACGAGCAGTACTTC.

This sequence joins TRBV27 and TRBJ1-1, with 7 bases aligning to TRBD1. V was clipped by 9 bases and J by 1 base; unmatched bases: 5. Germline CDR1 MNHEY, CDR2 SMNVEV (reference sequence). The length of the CDR3 is 13 residues. The CDR3 protein is CASGDSPNTEAFF. Here the CDR3 DNA reads TGTGCCAGTGGGGACAGTCCGAACACTGAAGCTTTCTTT.

The V call is TRBV29-1, the J call TRBJ1-4, with D possibly TRBD1 on 5 matching bases. There are 14 residues in the CDR3. The ends were cut back, 3 bases at V and 6 bases at J, with 14 bases in the middle. The germline CDR1 and CDR2 sequences are SQVTM and ANQGSEA. The CDR3 sequence: CSVDIYRGDEKLFF. For the CDR3, the DNA is TGCAGCGTTGACATCTATCGGGGGGATGAAAAACTGTTTTTT.

This rearrangement joins TRBV6-5 to TRBJ2-3; no clear D. V was cut by 0 bases and J by 4 bases, with 8 bases left in between. CDR1 and CDR2 (germline): MNHEY, SVGAGI. CDR3 size: 14 residues. The chain's CDR3 is CASSYSFVADTQYF. The CDR3 DNA reads TGTGCCAGCAGTTACTCCTTCGTTGCAGATACGCAGTATTTT.

This chain connects TRBV6-1 to TRBJ2-7; 12 nucleotides line up with TRBD2. Trimming cost V 2 bases and J 7 bases; bases outside gene matches: 9. In germline, CDR1 is MNHNS, CDR2 SASEGT. This CDR3 is built from 16 residues. The CDR3 region has the DNA TGTGCCAGCAGTGAAATCCTAGCGGGAGGGCCGTGTGAGCAGTACTTC. This translates into CASSEILAGGPCEQYF.

The chain joins TRBV4-1 to TRBJ1-5; D gene unclear. CDR3 length: 14 residues. The V end was cut by 6 bases, the J end by 7 bases, with 16 bases between. Germline lookup yields CDR1 MGHRA and CDR2 YSYEKL. CDR3 residues: CASSHPGRFQPQHF. In DNA, the CDR3 is TGCGCCAGCAGTCATCCGGGAAGGTTCCAGCCCCAGCATTTT.

This chain uses TRBV7-2 with TRBJ1-5, with 12 nucleotides matching TRBD1. Germline loops: CDR1 SGHTA, CDR2 FQGNSA. This CDR3 is built from 18 residues. V lost 1 base and J lost 2; bases outside the gene matches: 6. The CDR3 is CASSLDGTGGAGNQPQHF. Written as DNA, the CDR3 is TGTGCCAGCAGCTTAGACGGGACAGGGGGCGCAGGCAATCAGCCCCAGCATTTT.

This clone has only a few counts. The rearrangement uses TRBV10-3 and TRBJ2-2, with 13 nucleotides matching TRBD2. Germline lookup yields CDR1 ENHRY and CDR2 SYGVKD. V was clipped by 2 bases and J by 4 bases; unmatched bases: 13. The CDR3 is 20 residues long. The CDR3 reads CAISEARTSGSSERTGELFF. The CDR3, as DNA: TGTGCCATCAGTGAGGCTAGGACTAGCGGGAGTTCGGAACGCACCGGGGAGCTGTTTTTT.

V gene TRBV4-2 combines with J gene TRBJ1-1; no definite D call. The CDR3 consists of 13 residues. Per the germline V gene, CDR1 is LGHNA and CDR2 is YNFKEQ. V was trimmed by 8 bases and J by 2 bases, leaving 12 bases between them. CDR3: CASCLTTNTEAFF. The DNA for the CDR3 is TGTGCCAGCTGCCTGACAACAAACACTGAAGCTTTCTTT.

The chain combines TRBV27 with TRBJ1-6, with 10 bases identical to TRBD1. The junction had 2 bases not matched to a gene; V was cut back by 3 bases and J by 6 bases. The CDR3 length is 15 residues. Germline lookup yields CDR1 MNHEY and CDR2 SMNVEV (reference sequence). In DNA form, the CDR3 reads TGTGCCAGCAGTTTGTGGACAGGGGGTAATTCACCCCTCCACTTT. It is translated as CASSLWTGGNSPLHF.

CDR3 sequence reads: CASGFGPGQGAPGYTF. The CDR3 region has the DNA TGTGCTAGTGGTTTTGGACCGGGACAGGGGGCGCCCGGCTACACCTTC. The V call is TRBV12-5, the J call TRBJ1-2, with 12 bases that match TRBD1. J gave up 8 bases and V 3 bases, and 10 bases lay outside the gene matches. The CDR3 has 16 residues. Germline V gives CDR1 LGHNT, CDR2 FRNRAP. The full variable domain, its missing parts supplied by reference TRBV12-5 and TRBJ1-2, is DARVTQTPRHKVTEMGQEVTMRCQPILGHNTVFWYRQTMMQGLELLAYFRNRAPLDDSGMPKDRFSAEMPDATLATLKIQPSEPRDSAVYFCASGFGPGQGAPGYTFGSGTRLTVV.

This clone came up once. The gene calls are TRBV19 and TRBJ1-2; 7 nucleotides match TRBD1. The ends lost 0 bases at V and 8 bases at J; junction bases unmatched: 9. This CDR3 contains 15 residues. The germline V gene encodes CDR1 LNHDA and CDR2 SQIVND (reference sequence). The CDR3 sequence is CASSIDRGQSGGYTF. As DNA, the CDR3 is TGTGCCAGTAGTATAGATCGGGGACAGTCGGGAGGCTACACCTTC.

The CDR3 spells CASSIVGGPEQFF. The CDR3 DNA follows: TGTGCCAGTAGTATAGTCGGGGGGCCTGAGCAGTTCTTC. This chain joins TRBV19 and TRBJ2-1, with D possibly TRBD2 on 7 matching bases. V dropped 1 base and J dropped 9 bases, with 10 bases sitting between them. In germline, CDR1 is LNHDA, CDR2 SQIVND (reference sequence). The CDR3 is 13 residues long.

The chain joins TRBV5-1 to TRBJ2-4; TRBD1 matches 7 bases. With 3 bases clipped from V and 8 bases from J, the junction kept 11 bases outside the gene matches. The V gene's germline CDR1 is SGHRS and CDR2 YFSETQ. The CDR3 consists of 15 residues. CDR3 region: CASSSNPGQQDIQYF. CDR3 DNA: TGCGCCAGCAGCTCAAACCCGGGACAGCAAGACATTCAGTACTTC.